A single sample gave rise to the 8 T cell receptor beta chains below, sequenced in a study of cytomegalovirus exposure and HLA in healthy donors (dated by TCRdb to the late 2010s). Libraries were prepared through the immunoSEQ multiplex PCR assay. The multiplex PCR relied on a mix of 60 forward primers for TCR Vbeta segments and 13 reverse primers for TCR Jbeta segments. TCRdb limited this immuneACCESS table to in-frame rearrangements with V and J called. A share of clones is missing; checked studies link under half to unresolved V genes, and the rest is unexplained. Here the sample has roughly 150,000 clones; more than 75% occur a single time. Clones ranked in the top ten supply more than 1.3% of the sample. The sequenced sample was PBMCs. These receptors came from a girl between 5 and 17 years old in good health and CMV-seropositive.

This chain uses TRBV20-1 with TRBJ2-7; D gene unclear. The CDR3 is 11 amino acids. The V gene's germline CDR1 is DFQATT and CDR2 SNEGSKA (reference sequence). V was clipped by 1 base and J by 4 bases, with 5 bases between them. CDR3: CSARVVYEQYF. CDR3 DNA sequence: TGCAGTGCTAGAGTAGTTTACGAGCAGTACTTC.

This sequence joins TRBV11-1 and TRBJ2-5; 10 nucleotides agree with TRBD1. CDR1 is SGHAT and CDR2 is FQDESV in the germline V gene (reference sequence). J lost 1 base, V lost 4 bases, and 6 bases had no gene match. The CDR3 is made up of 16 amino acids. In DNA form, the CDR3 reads TGTGCCAGCAGCTCCTGGACAGGGGGTCCCCAAGAGACCCAGTACTTC. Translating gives CASSSWTGGPQETQYF. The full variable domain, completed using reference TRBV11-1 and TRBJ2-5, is EAEVAQSPRYKITEKSQAVAFWCDPISGHATLYWYRQILGQGPELLVQFQDESVVDDSQLPKDRFSAERLKGVDSTLKIQPAELGDSAMYLCASSSWTGGPQETQYFGPGTRLLVL.

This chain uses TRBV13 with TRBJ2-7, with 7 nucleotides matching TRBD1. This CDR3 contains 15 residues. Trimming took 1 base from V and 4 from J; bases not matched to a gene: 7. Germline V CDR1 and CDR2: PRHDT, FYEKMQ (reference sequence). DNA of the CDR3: TGTGCCAGCAGCTTAGTAAGTAGGGGGCTGTACGAGCAGTACTTC. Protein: CASSLVSRGLYEQYF.

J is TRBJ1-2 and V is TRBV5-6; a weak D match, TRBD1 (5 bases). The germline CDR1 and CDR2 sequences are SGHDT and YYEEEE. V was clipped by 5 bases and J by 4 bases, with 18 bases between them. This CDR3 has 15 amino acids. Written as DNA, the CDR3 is TGTGCCAGCAGGTACAGGAACGCCTGGGGCTATGGCTACACCTTC. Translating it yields CASRYRNAWGYGYTF.

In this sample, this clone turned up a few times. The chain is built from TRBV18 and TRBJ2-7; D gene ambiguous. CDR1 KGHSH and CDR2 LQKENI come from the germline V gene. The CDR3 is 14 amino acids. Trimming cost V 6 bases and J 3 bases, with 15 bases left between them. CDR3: CASSRNYQSYEQYF. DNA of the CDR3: TGTGCCAGCTCCCGAAACTACCAGAGCTACGAGCAGTACTTC.

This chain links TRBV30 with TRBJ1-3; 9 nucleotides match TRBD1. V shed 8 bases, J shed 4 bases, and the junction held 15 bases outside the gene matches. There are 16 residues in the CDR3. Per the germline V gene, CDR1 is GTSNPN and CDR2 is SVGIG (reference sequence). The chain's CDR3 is CAIGTGSVLGGNTIYF. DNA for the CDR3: TGTGCCATCGGGACAGGGTCGGTTTTAGGCGGAAACACCATATATTTT.

The CDR3 protein is CASSKIRDRKNIQYF. The DNA for the CDR3 is TGTGCCAGCAGCAAAATCCGGGACAGAAAAAACATTCAGTACTTC. The rearrangement uses TRBV6-5 and TRBJ2-4; 7 bases map to TRBD1. Trimming at V came to 6 bases and at J to 4 bases, leaving 9 bases not matched to a gene. The CDR3 totals 15 residues. The V gene's germline CDR1 is MNHEY and CDR2 SVGAGI.

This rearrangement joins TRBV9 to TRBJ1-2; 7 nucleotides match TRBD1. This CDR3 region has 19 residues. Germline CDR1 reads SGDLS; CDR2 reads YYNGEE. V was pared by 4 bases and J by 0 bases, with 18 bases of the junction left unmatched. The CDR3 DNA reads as TGTGCCAGCAGCACCCATCGGACAGGACCAGAAAAGGCTAACTATGGCTACACCTTC. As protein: CASSTHRTGPEKANYGYTF.